This TCR beta chain was recorded in a study of T cells after yellow fever vaccination. Notes on the study in general: Subsequent to the booster, the majority of primary-vaccination clones reappeared (less than 97% CD4, 85% to 90% CD8).

From the 5' RACE reads, TCRdb called clonotypes with MiXCR, one entry per CDR3 protein. The repertoire holds approximately 85,000 distinct CDR3 sequences, with roughly 14% as singletons. In its sample, this clonotype was seen a few times. The V end was cut by 9 bases, the J end by 7 bases, with 13 bases between. This CDR3 has 12 amino acids. Germline V gives CDR1 MNHEY, CDR2 SVGAGI. The source of this sequence is a man younger than 30 who received the YFV17D yellow fever vaccine. The V call is TRBV6-5, the J call TRBJ2-4, with a tentative D call TRBD2 (6 bases). The sequencing used CD8+ T cells not binding an NS4B(214-222) dextramer, sorted from PBMCs, collected roughly 23 days after the first yellow fever vaccination. CDR3 region: CARMGGVNIQYF. CDR3 in DNA: TGTGCCAGGATGGGGGGAGTGAACATTCAGTACTTC.